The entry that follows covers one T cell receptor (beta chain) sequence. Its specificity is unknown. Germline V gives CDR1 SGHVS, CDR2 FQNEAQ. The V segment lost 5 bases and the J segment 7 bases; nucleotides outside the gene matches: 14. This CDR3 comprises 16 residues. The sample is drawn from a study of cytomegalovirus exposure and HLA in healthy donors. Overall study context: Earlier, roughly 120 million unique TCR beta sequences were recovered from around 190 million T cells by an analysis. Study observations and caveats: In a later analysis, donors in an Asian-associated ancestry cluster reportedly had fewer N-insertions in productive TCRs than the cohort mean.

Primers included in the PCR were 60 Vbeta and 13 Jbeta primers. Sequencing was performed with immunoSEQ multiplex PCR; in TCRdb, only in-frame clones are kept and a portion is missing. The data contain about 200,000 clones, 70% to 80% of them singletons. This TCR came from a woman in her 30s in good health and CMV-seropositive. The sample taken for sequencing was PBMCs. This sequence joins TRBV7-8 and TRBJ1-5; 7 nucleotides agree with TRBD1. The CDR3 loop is CASSPRRTGRPQPQHF. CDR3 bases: TGTGCCAGCAGCCCTCGGCGGACAGGAAGGCCCCAGCCCCAGCATTTT.